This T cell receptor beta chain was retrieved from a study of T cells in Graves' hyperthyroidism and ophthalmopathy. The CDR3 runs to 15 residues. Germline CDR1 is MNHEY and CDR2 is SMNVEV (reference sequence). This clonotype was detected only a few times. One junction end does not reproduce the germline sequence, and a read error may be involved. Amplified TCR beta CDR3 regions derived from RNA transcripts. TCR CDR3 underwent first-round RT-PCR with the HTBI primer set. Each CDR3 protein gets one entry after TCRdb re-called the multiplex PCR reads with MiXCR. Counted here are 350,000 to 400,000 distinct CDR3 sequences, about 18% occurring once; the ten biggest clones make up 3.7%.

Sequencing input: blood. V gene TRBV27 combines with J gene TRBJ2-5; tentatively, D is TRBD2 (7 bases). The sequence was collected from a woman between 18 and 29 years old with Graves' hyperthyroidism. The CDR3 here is CASSFEGGGQETRYF. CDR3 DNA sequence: TGTGCCAGCAGCTTTGAAGGGGGGGGCCAAGAGACCCGGTACTTC.